These T cell receptor beta chains were read from a single sample in a study of prognosis after radiotherapy for stage I lung cancer. TCRdb analysed the multiplex PCR reads with MiXCR anew, one entry per CDR3 protein. The sample includes about 36,000 distinct CDR3 sequences, around 35% of them seen just once. Source: PBMCs, taken before or after stereotactic body radiation therapy (not recorded which). These receptors were taken from a donor older than 45 with non-small cell lung cancer. Each CDR3 is given with its conserved first and last residue. A D gene is named only where the DNA matches it firmly. Rows give clone size only sometimes, using once, few, many, or a class for an expanded clone.

clone size: many; D gene: NA; J gene: TRBJ1-1; CDR3 length: 13; V gene: TRBV14; CDR3 protein: CASSQDLWHGGFF; CDR3 DNA: TGTGCCAGCAGCCAAGATCTTTGGCACGGCGGTTTCTTT
clone size: NA; D gene: TRBD2; J gene: TRBJ2-7; CDR3 length: 15; V gene: TRBV20-1; CDR3 protein: CSARPSSGASYEQYF; CDR3 DNA: TGCAGTGCTAGACCCTCAAGCGGGGCCTCCTACGAGCAGTACTTC
clone size: NA; D gene: NA; J gene: TRBJ1-1; CDR3 length: 16; V gene: TRBV6-2/TRBV6-3; CDR3 protein: CASRSDLTPRGTESFF; CDR3 DNA: TGTGCCAGCAGATCAGATTTGACTCCCCGAGGTACTGAATCTTTCTTT
clone size: many; D gene: NA; J gene: TRBJ2-7; CDR3 length: 13; V gene: TRBV18; CDR3 protein: CASSSRDTYEQYF; CDR3 DNA: TGTGCCAGCTCATCCCGGGACACCTACGAGCAGTACTTC
clone size: many; D gene: NA; J gene: TRBJ2-5; CDR3 length: 13; V gene: TRBV4-1; CDR3 protein: CASSQWVRETQYF; CDR3 DNA: TGCGCCAGCAGCCAATGGGTTCGAGAGACCCAGTACTTC
clone size: many; D gene: TRBD2; J gene: TRBJ2-2; CDR3 length: 15; V gene: TRBV12-3/TRBV12-4; CDR3 protein: CASSKGTSSTGELFF; CDR3 DNA: TGTGCCAGCAGTAAGGGGACTAGTTCCACCGGGGAGCTGTTTTTT
clone size: many; D gene: TRBD2; J gene: TRBJ2-3; CDR3 length: 13; V gene: TRBV3-1; CDR3 protein: CASSQQTSGTQYF; CDR3 DNA: TGTGCCAGCAGCCAGCAGACTAGCGGTACGCAGTATTTT
clone size: many; D gene: TRBD1; J gene: TRBJ2-7; CDR3 length: 16; V gene: TRBV4-1; CDR3 protein: CASSQVAGQGTYEQYF; CDR3 DNA: TGCGCCAGCAGCCAAGTGGCGGGACAGGGGACCTACGAGCAGTACTTC
clone size: NA; D gene: TRBD2; J gene: TRBJ2-3; CDR3 length: 13; V gene: TRBV20-1; CDR3 protein: CSALAESTDTQYF; CDR3 DNA: TGCAGTGCTCTAGCGGAGAGCACAGATACGCAGTATTTT
clone size: many; D gene: NA; J gene: TRBJ2-2; CDR3 length: 17; V gene: TRBV6-1; CDR3 protein: CASRKTGQRERTGELFF; CDR3 DNA: TGTGCCAGCAGAAAGACGGGACAGCGGGAGAGGACCGGGGAGCTGTTTTTT
clone size: few; D gene: NA; J gene: TRBJ1-2; CDR3 length: 14; V gene: TRBV25-1; CDR3 protein: CASSSRAGPLRYTF; CDR3 DNA: TGTGCCAGCAGTTCACGGGCAGGCCCCTTGCGCTACACCTTC
clone size: once; D gene: NA; J gene: TRBJ2-7; CDR3 length: 16; V gene: TRBV20-1; CDR3 protein: CSARDIKGGTVYEQYF; CDR3 DNA: TGCAGTGCTAGAGATATTAAAGGGGGGACAGTATACGAGCAGTACTTC
clone size: many; D gene: NA; J gene: TRBJ1-1; CDR3 length: 15; V gene: TRBV30; CDR3 protein: CAWRPSGGRNTEAFF; CDR3 DNA: TGTGCCTGGAGACCCTCCGGAGGGAGAAACACTGAAGCTTTCTTT
clone size: once; D gene: NA; J gene: TRBJ2-2; CDR3 length: 16; V gene: TRBV24-1; CDR3 protein: CATSDGRTLNTGELFF; CDR3 DNA: TGTGCCACCAGTGATGGCCGGACCCTAAACACCGGGGAGCTGTTTTTT
clone size: many; D gene: TRBD1; J gene: TRBJ1-1; CDR3 length: 15; V gene: TRBV5-5; CDR3 protein: CASSLTGQGNTEAFF; CDR3 DNA: TGTGCCAGCAGCTTGACAGGACAGGGGAACACTGAAGCTTTCTTT
clone size: many; D gene: NA; J gene: TRBJ2-7; CDR3 length: 14; V gene: TRBV7-3; CDR3 protein: CASSLSPRVGEQYF; CDR3 DNA: TGTGCCAGCAGCTTAAGCCCAAGGGTGGGCGAGCAGTACTTC
clone size: medium-sized; D gene: TRBD2; J gene: TRBJ2-7; CDR3 length: 14; V gene: TRBV6-5; CDR3 protein: CASSLGLAVYEQYF; CDR3 DNA: TGTGCCAGCAGTTTGGGACTAGCAGTATACGAGCAGTACTTC
clone size: NA; D gene: NA; J gene: TRBJ1-2; CDR3 length: 13; V gene: TRBV12-3/TRBV12-4; CDR3 protein: CASSLTVEAGYTF; CDR3 DNA: TGTGCCAGCAGTTTAACGGTGGAAGCTGGCTACACCTTC
clone size: many; D gene: TRBD1; J gene: TRBJ1-1; CDR3 length: 16; V gene: TRBV6-9; CDR3 protein: CASSSLGTGGNTEAFF; CDR3 DNA: TGTGCCAGCAGTTCTCTCGGGACAGGGGGAAACACTGAAGCTTTCTTT
clone size: many; D gene: NA; J gene: TRBJ1-4; CDR3 length: 13; V gene: TRBV27; CDR3 protein: CASRGAANEKLFF; CDR3 DNA: TGTGCCAGCAGGGGGGCAGCTAATGAAAAACTGTTTTTT
clone size: many; D gene: TRBD2; J gene: TRBJ2-2; CDR3 length: 18; V gene: TRBV9; CDR3 protein: CASSVEASGRADTGELFF; CDR3 DNA: TGTGCCAGCAGCGTAGAGGCTAGCGGGAGGGCCGACACCGGGGAGCTGTTTTTT
clone size: NA; D gene: TRBD2; J gene: TRBJ2-1; CDR3 length: 15; V gene: TRBV6-4; CDR3 protein: CASSEGSGRYNEQFF; CDR3 DNA: TGTGCCAGCAGCGAGGGTAGCGGGAGGTACAATGAGCAGTTCTTC
clone size: many; D gene: TRBD1; J gene: TRBJ1-6; CDR3 length: 14; V gene: TRBV30; CDR3 protein: CAWNRQGVDSPLHF; CDR3 DNA: TGTGCCTGGAACCGTCAGGGGGTGGATTCACCCCTCCACTTT
clone size: NA; D gene: TRBD2; J gene: TRBJ2-1; CDR3 length: 15; V gene: TRBV5-4; CDR3 protein: CASSSLAGFGAEQFF; CDR3 DNA: TGTGCCAGCAGCTCACTAGCGGGATTTGGGGCGGAGCAGTTCTTC
clone size: many; D gene: NA; J gene: TRBJ2-2; CDR3 length: 14; V gene: TRBV29-1; CDR3 protein: CSVRDGPGTGELFF; CDR3 DNA: TGCAGCGTTCGTGACGGTCCGGGCACCGGGGAGCTGTTTTTT
clone size: many; D gene: NA; J gene: TRBJ2-1; CDR3 length: 13; V gene: TRBV7-3; CDR3 protein: CASSQHTGNEQFF; CDR3 DNA: TGTGCCAGCAGCCAACACACCGGGAATGAGCAGTTCTTC
clone size: many; D gene: TRBD1; J gene: TRBJ1-2; CDR3 length: 12; V gene: TRBV7-9; CDR3 protein: CALTGANYGYTF; CDR3 DNA: TGTGCCCTTACAGGGGCTAACTATGGCTACACCTTC
clone size: many; D gene: NA; J gene: TRBJ1-5; CDR3 length: 14; V gene: TRBV15; CDR3 protein: CATSRPGNNQPQHF; CDR3 DNA: TGTGCCACCAGCAGACCAGGGAACAATCAGCCCCAGCATTTT
clone size: NA; D gene: TRBD2; J gene: TRBJ2-2; CDR3 length: 12; V gene: TRBV6-1; CDR3 protein: CAGRELTGELFF; CDR3 DNA: TGTGCCGGGCGGGAGTTAACCGGGGAGCTGTTTTTT
clone size: many; D gene: NA; J gene: TRBJ1-1; CDR3 length: 12; V gene: TRBV11-2; CDR3 protein: CASSPPVTEAFF; CDR3 DNA: TGTGCCAGCAGCCCACCCGTCACTGAAGCTTTCTTT
clone size: many; D gene: TRBD2; J gene: TRBJ2-5; CDR3 length: 12; V gene: TRBV3-1; CDR3 protein: CASSQGAGGGNF; CDR3 DNA: TGTGCCAGCAGCCAAGGGGCGGGAGGGGGAAACTTC
clone size: many; D gene: TRBD1; J gene: TRBJ2-1; CDR3 length: 18; V gene: TRBV24-1; CDR3 protein: CATSDSTQTGTAPNEQFF; CDR3 DNA: TGTGCCACCAGTGATTCGACCCAGACCGGGACAGCTCCTAATGAGCAGTTCTTC
clone size: few; D gene: TRBD2; J gene: TRBJ2-2; CDR3 length: 16; V gene: TRBV19; CDR3 protein: CASSIGGGRAPGELFF; CDR3 DNA: TGTGCCAGTAGTATCGGGGGCGGGAGGGCCCCCGGGGAGCTGTTTTTT
clone size: many; D gene: TRBD2; J gene: TRBJ2-3; CDR3 length: 14; V gene: TRBV28; CDR3 protein: CASSLWTSSDTQYF; CDR3 DNA: TGTGCCAGCAGTCTTTGGACTAGTTCAGATACGCAGTATTTT
clone size: NA; D gene: NA; J gene: TRBJ1-1; CDR3 length: 13; V gene: TRBV30; CDR3 protein: CAWRLGWNTEAFF; CDR3 DNA: TGTGCCTGGAGATTGGGTTGGAACACTGAAGCTTTCTTT
clone size: few; D gene: NA; J gene: TRBJ2-5; CDR3 length: 15; V gene: TRBV7-3; CDR3 protein: CASSPRAGAQETQYF; CDR3 DNA: TGTGCCAGCAGCCCGAGGGCGGGGGCCCAAGAGACCCAGTACTTC
clone size: medium-sized; D gene: TRBD1; J gene: TRBJ2-7; CDR3 length: 13; V gene: TRBV6-1; CDR3 protein: CASLRTGAYEQYF; CDR3 DNA: TGTGCCAGCTTGAGGACAGGGGCCTACGAGCAGTACTTC
clone size: many; D gene: TRBD2; J gene: TRBJ2-1; CDR3 length: 15; V gene: TRBV5-1; CDR3 protein: CASSSLAGGPNEQFF; CDR3 DNA: TGCGCCAGCAGCTCTCTGGCGGGGGGCCCTAATGAGCAGTTCTTC
clone size: many; D gene: NA; J gene: TRBJ2-5; CDR3 length: 14; V gene: TRBV6-1; CDR3 protein: CASSNIGGQETQYF; CDR3 DNA: TGTGCCAGCAGTAATATCGGGGGACAAGAGACCCAGTACTTC
clone size: many; D gene: NA; J gene: TRBJ1-5; CDR3 length: 15; V gene: TRBV6-5; CDR3 protein: CASSYSDGNNQPQHF; CDR3 DNA: TGTGCCAGCAGTTACTCCGACGGGAACAATCAGCCCCAGCATTTT
clone size: many; D gene: NA; J gene: TRBJ1-1; CDR3 length: 15; V gene: TRBV15; CDR3 protein: CATSRDRGRAAEAFF; CDR3 DNA: TGTGCCACCAGCAGAGATAGGGGGAGGGCCGCTGAAGCTTTCTTT